This is a list of T cell receptor beta chains from one sample in a study of molecular identifiers for immune sequencing clone quantification. TCRdb re-called the PCR reads through MiXCR, storing one row per CDR3 protein. The sample includes hundreds of thousands of distinct CDR3 sequences, 25% seen only once; the top ten take approximately 0.75%. Sequencing was done on a sample of naive CD8+ T cells from blood, with Jurkat cell RNA spiked in. Receptors originate from a human donor in good health. Some libraries in this study had Jurkat cell RNA spiked in. Both conserved end residues are part of each CDR3. Fields, in order: CDR3 DNA, CDR3 protein, clone size, D gene, J gene, V gene. A D gene is named only where the DNA matches it firmly. Size is omitted from some rows. Given values are once, few, many or a class for expanded clones.

DNA: TGTGCCAGCAGCCCGGGGACAAGCTCCTACGAGCAGTACTTC
CDR3: CASSPGTSSYEQYF
size: many
D: .
J: TRBJ2-7
V: TRBV19

DNA: TGTGCCAGCAGTTCGGGACTAGCGGGGAAGTACGAGCAGTACTTC
CDR3: CASSSGLAGKYEQYF
size: .
D: TRBD2
J: TRBJ2-7
V: TRBV12-3/TRBV12-4

DNA: TGCAGTGTAGATTCAAAGCAGGTTCCGTACGAGCAGTACTTC
CDR3: CSVDSKQVPYEQYF
size: .
D: .
J: TRBJ2-7
V: TRBV20-1

DNA: TGTGTCAGCAGTTTAGGTGGGGGAAACACCATATATTTT
CDR3: CVSSLGGGNTIYF
size: .
D: .
J: TRBJ1-3
V: TRBV12-3/TRBV12-4

DNA: TGTGCCAGCAGCGTGGGACAGGGATCGGACGAGCAGTACTTC
CDR3: CASSVGQGSDEQYF
size: few
D: TRBD1
J: TRBJ2-7
V: TRBV9

DNA: TGCAGCGTTGAAGGTTATGGGGGGACCTCCTACAATGAGCAGTTCTTC
CDR3: CSVEGYGGTSYNEQFF
size: few
D: .
J: TRBJ2-1
V: TRBV29-1

DNA: TGCGCCAGCAGCCAAGATCTCGCCAGACCCCTCCACTTT
CDR3: CASSQDLARPLHF
size: few
D: .
J: TRBJ1-6
V: TRBV4-3

DNA: TGTGCCAGCAGCCTAGGACTCGGGGAGCAGTACTTC
CDR3: CASSLGLGEQYF
size: many
D: .
J: TRBJ2-7
V: TRBV27

DNA: TGTGCCAGCAACTCGCCGTCAGGGACGAACACTGAAGCTTTCTTT
CDR3: CASNSPSGTNTEAFF
size: many
D: .
J: TRBJ1-1
V: TRBV7-9

DNA: TGTGCCAGCAGTTACTCGCTCGGATCTTATAGCACAGATACGCAGTATTTT
CDR3: CASSYSLGSYSTDTQYF
size: many
D: .
J: TRBJ2-3
V: TRBV6-6

DNA: TGTGCCAGCAGTTTATCGGTATCCACAGATACGCAGTATTTT
CDR3: CASSLSVSTDTQYF
size: many
D: .
J: TRBJ2-3
V: TRBV27

DNA: TGTGCTAGTGGTACCTCACCGGGACAGGGACACAATGAGCAGTTCTTC
CDR3: CASGTSPGQGHNEQFF
size: .
D: TRBD1
J: TRBJ2-1
V: TRBV12-5

DNA: TGTGCCAGCAGTGTCGCGGCAGCCGCGTACGAGCAGTACTTC
CDR3: CASSVAAAAYEQYF
size: .
D: .
J: TRBJ2-7
V: TRBV25-1

DNA: TGTGCCAGCAGCCAAGGTCTAAAACTGTTTTTT
CDR3: CASSQGLKLFF
size: .
D: .
J: TRBJ1-4
V: TRBV3-1

DNA: TGCACTGCTACCCCCCCGAGGGGATACCAGCAGTACTTC
CDR3: CTATPPRGYQQYF
size: .
D: .
J: TRBJ2-7
V: TRBV20-1

DNA: TGTGCCAGCTACCGACTAGCGGGGGGGCGAAACAATGAGCAGTTCTTC
CDR3: CASYRLAGGRNNEQFF
size: .
D: TRBD2
J: TRBJ2-1
V: TRBV6-6

DNA: TGTGCCAGCAGCGGGAAAGAGGGGGTGACAGGTTTGAACACTGAAGCTTTCTTT
CDR3: CASSGKEGVTGLNTEAFF
size: many
D: .
J: TRBJ1-1
V: TRBV9

DNA: TGTGCCAGCTGCACGGTTCCTAATGAAAAACTGTTTTTT
CDR3: CASCTVPNEKLFF
size: many
D: .
J: TRBJ1-4
V: TRBV7-2

DNA: TGTGCCTGGAGTTTCGGTACACATAGCAATCAGCCCCAGCATTTT
CDR3: CAWSFGTHSNQPQHF
size: .
D: .
J: TRBJ1-5
V: TRBV30

DNA: TGTGCCAGCAGCGGAAAGCGGGCGCCAACAGATACGCAGTATTTT
CDR3: CASSGKRAPTDTQYF
size: many
D: .
J: TRBJ2-3
V: TRBV12-3/TRBV12-4

DNA: TGTGCCAGCAGTGACTGGACAGGGGACCAGCCCCAGCATTTT
CDR3: CASSDWTGDQPQHF
size: many
D: TRBD1
J: TRBJ1-5
V: TRBV2

DNA: TGTGCCATCAGTGAGGTGGCAGCAACTAATGAAAAACTGTTTTTT
CDR3: CAISEVAATNEKLFF
size: .
D: .
J: TRBJ1-4
V: TRBV10-3

DNA: TGTGCCAGCAGCTTAGTGGGGATGGGAGGCACAGATACGCGGTATTTT
CDR3: CASSLVGMGGTDTRYF
size: .
D: .
J: TRBJ2-3
V: TRBV13

DNA: TGCGCCAGCAGCCACAGGGGGCCGGGCACCGGGGAGCTGTTTTTT
CDR3: CASSHRGPGTGELFF
size: .
D: TRBD1
J: TRBJ2-2
V: TRBV4-1

DNA: TGTGCCAGCAGCTTGGCCAGGCGGGAGGTCACAGATACGCAGTATTTT
CDR3: CASSLARREVTDTQYF
size: few
D: TRBD2
J: TRBJ2-3
V: TRBV5-6

DNA: TGCGCCAGCAGCCCCACAGGGGGGGACTATAATTCACCCCTCCACTTT
CDR3: CASSPTGGDYNSPLHF
size: .
D: TRBD1
J: TRBJ1-6
V: TRBV5-1

DNA: TGTGCCAGCAGCCAAGAACGGTCGGGCCTCTACAATGAGCAGTTCTTC
CDR3: CASSQERSGLYNEQFF
size: .
D: .
J: TRBJ2-1
V: TRBV14

DNA: TGTGCCTGGAGTTTCGGACTAGCGGAAGAAGATACGCAGTATTTT
CDR3: CAWSFGLAEEDTQYF
size: many
D: TRBD2
J: TRBJ2-3
V: TRBV30

DNA: TGTGCCAGTAGTATGGCAGGGGCTCAGCCCCAGCATTTT
CDR3: CASSMAGAQPQHF
size: many
D: .
J: TRBJ1-5
V: TRBV19

DNA: TGTGCCAGCAGCTGGACAGGGCGGGAGCAGTACTTC
CDR3: CASSWTGREQYF
size: .
D: TRBD1
J: TRBJ2-7
V: TRBV11-2

DNA: TGTGCCAGCAGTCCCCCCCGGGACAGTGAAGACACTGAAGCTTTCTTT
CDR3: CASSPPRDSEDTEAFF
size: many
D: TRBD1
J: TRBJ1-1
V: TRBV27

DNA: TGTGCCAGCAGTCTTGGGACGGACGGCTCCTACGAGCAGTACTTC
CDR3: CASSLGTDGSYEQYF
size: many
D: .
J: TRBJ2-7
V: TRBV28

DNA: TGTGCCAGCAGTTTAGAGGCTAGCGGGGTCCAAGAGACCCAGTACTTC
CDR3: CASSLEASGVQETQYF
size: many
D: TRBD2
J: TRBJ2-5
V: TRBV12-3/TRBV12-4

DNA: TGCGCCACCAACGAGGGACTCTTTATGGAAGCTTTCTTT
CDR3: CATNEGLFMEAFF
size: many
D: .
J: TRBJ1-1
V: TRBV10-2

DNA: TGTGCCAGCAGCTCGACAGGGGGCCAACTCACCGGGGAGCTGTTTTTT
CDR3: CASSSTGGQLTGELFF
size: .
D: TRBD1
J: TRBJ2-2
V: TRBV7-9

DNA: TGTGCCAGCAGTGAAGACTATAGCTCCTACAATGAGCAGTTCTTC
CDR3: CASSEDYSSYNEQFF
size: .
D: .
J: TRBJ2-1
V: TRBV2

DNA: TGTGCCAGCAGCCCCCGGGTAGGCGGCTCCTACGAACCGTACTTC
CDR3: CASSPRVGGSYEPYF
size: .
D: .
J: TRBJ2-7
V: TRBV28

DNA: TGTGCCAGCAGCCCTGAAGGACAGGATCGCACCGGGGAGCTGTTTTTT
CDR3: CASSPEGQDRTGELFF
size: .
D: TRBD1
J: TRBJ2-2
V: TRBV27

DNA: TGTGCCAGCAGCTTACATAGCGGGGGATTCTACGAGCAGTACTTC
CDR3: CASSLHSGGFYEQYF
size: few
D: TRBD2
J: TRBJ2-7
V: TRBV7-9

DNA: TGTGCCAGCGGCATGACAGCGGGGGAGGGATTGAATGAGCAGTTCTTC
CDR3: CASGMTAGEGLNEQFF
size: .
D: TRBD2
J: TRBJ2-1
V: TRBV7-3

DNA: TGTGCCAGCAGCTCAGTGACAGGAGTGGCTGAAGCTTTCTTT
CDR3: CASSSVTGVAEAFF
size: many
D: .
J: TRBJ1-1
V: TRBV7-9

DNA: TGTGCCAGCAGTTTTCAAGATTACAATGAGCAGTTCTTC
CDR3: CASSFQDYNEQFF
size: .
D: .
J: TRBJ2-1
V: TRBV27

DNA: TGTGCCAGTAGTGGAGGGATAGCGGGGGGCCCCGGGGAGCTGTTTTTT
CDR3: CASSGGIAGGPGELFF
size: .
D: TRBD2
J: TRBJ2-2
V: TRBV19

DNA: TGTGCCAGCACTCTAGCGGGATTCACAGATACGCAGTATTTT
CDR3: CASTLAGFTDTQYF
size: few
D: TRBD2
J: TRBJ2-3
V: TRBV27

DNA: TGTGCCAGCAGCGTAGACGGCAATGAGCAGTTCTTC
CDR3: CASSVDGNEQFF
size: .
D: .
J: TRBJ2-1
V: TRBV9

DNA: TGTGCCAGCAGTTCAGGACTAGTCGGCTCCTACAATGAGCAGTTCTTC
CDR3: CASSSGLVGSYNEQFF
size: .
D: TRBD2
J: TRBJ2-1
V: TRBV7-2

DNA: TGTGCCAGCAGTGGGGACAGGGCCGGCACTGAAGCTTTCTTT
CDR3: CASSGDRAGTEAFF
size: .
D: TRBD1
J: TRBJ1-1
V: TRBV6-5

DNA: TGTGCCATCAGTCCTACAGGTGGGGACTACGAGCAGTACTTC
CDR3: CAISPTGGDYEQYF
size: few
D: .
J: TRBJ2-7
V: TRBV10-3

DNA: TGTGCCAGTAGTATCTCCGGGTACAATGAGCAGTTCTTC
CDR3: CASSISGYNEQFF
size: .
D: .
J: TRBJ2-1
V: TRBV19

DNA: TGTGCCAGCAGTTTACTACTAGCGGGAGGTAATGAGCAGTTCTTC
CDR3: CASSLLLAGGNEQFF
size: few
D: TRBD2
J: TRBJ2-1
V: TRBV28

DNA: TGTGCCACCAGCAGAGATCGTCTCCGGGACAGGGACGATCAGCCCCAGCATTTT
CDR3: CATSRDRLRDRDDQPQHF
size: few
D: TRBD1
J: TRBJ1-5
V: TRBV15

DNA: TGTGCCAGCTCTTCGGAGAGGGCGTCGATAGGTTCTTATGGCTACACCTTC
CDR3: CASSSERASIGSYGYTF
size: many
D: .
J: TRBJ1-2
V: TRBV18

DNA: TGTGCCAGTAAGCCGGACAGGGAAAGTTACGAGCAGTACTTC
CDR3: CASKPDRESYEQYF
size: many
D: TRBD1
J: TRBJ2-7
V: TRBV19

DNA: TGTGCCAGCAGCCTGGGGGATAGCAGAGATACGCAGTATTTT
CDR3: CASSLGDSRDTQYF
size: .
D: .
J: TRBJ2-3
V: TRBV5-6

DNA: TGTGCCAGCAGCCCCACCAGGGGGCGTAACACCGGGGAGCTGTTTTTT
CDR3: CASSPTRGRNTGELFF
size: many
D: TRBD1
J: TRBJ2-2
V: TRBV7-9